These 5 T cell receptor beta chains came from one sample sequenced in a study of T cells expressing NK-cell markers. TCRdb reanalyzed the 5' RACE reads and collapses them to one entry per CDR3 protein, without DNA. Recorded here are a few hundred thousand distinct CDR3 sequences; the top ten clones represent over 4%. The sequenced material came from blood T cells: a sorted CD56 or NKG2C T cell subset, CD4+ or CD8+ T cells, or bulk PBMC T cells (not recorded which). These receptors were collected from a man aged 18-75 years in good health.

This sequence joins TRBV5-1 and TRBJ2-1; TCRdb outputs TRBD2, but without DNA this stays unchecked. The CDR3 is 15 residues long. Per the germline V gene, CDR1 is SGHRS and CDR2 is YFSETQ. CDR3 in amino acids: CASSFTSGGGFEQFF.

The rearrangement links TRBV11-3 to TRBJ1-3. Germline CDR1 and CDR2: SGHNT and YENEEA. The CDR3 is made up of 13 amino acids. CDR3 amino acids: CASSLDIRGTIYF.

This chain connects TRBV5-6 to TRBJ2-5; TCRdb's D gene call, TRBD1, goes unchecked for lack of DNA. Germline loops: CDR1 SGHDT, CDR2 YYEEEE. The CDR3 extends over 15 amino acids. The CDR3 loop reads CASSPTGTTQETQYF.

The chain carries TRBV6-5 and TRBJ2-3; TCRdb's D call, TRBD1, is unchecked because there is no DNA. This CDR3 spans 11 amino acids. The germline gives CDR1 MNHEY, CDR2 SVGAGI. The CDR3 sequence is CASSNRYTQYF.

The genes are TRBV6-5 and TRBJ1-2; TCRdb proposes TRBD1, but this gene call is untestable without DNA. The CDR3 consists of 13 residues. Germline-derived CDR1 and CDR2 are MNHEY and SVGAGI. The CDR3 spells CASSLPPRDGYTF.